Sequencing of this T cell receptor (beta chain) was carried out in a study of blood T cells in healthy people across ages. On this clonotype itself: What it binds is not known.

V was pared by 1 base and J by 9 bases, with 7 bases of the junction left unmatched. The CDR3 runs 15 residues. Germline V gene data show CDR1 as SEHNR and CDR2 as FQNEAQ (reference sequence). Primers used in a second PCR of roughly 6 to 11 cycles were a sample-barcoded 5' primer and a J-beta primer mix. Each CDR3 protein is one row after TCRdb ran MiXCR on the 5' RACE reads. The sample holds some 1.4 million distinct CDR3 sequences, approximately 42% seen once. Study-wide results and caveats: Roughly linear declines in TCR beta diversity per million T cells occurred with age.

The source is a young woman in good health. Input material: blood. The chain joins TRBV7-9 to TRBJ1-5, with 9 bases that match TRBD1. The CDR3 reads CASSLGQGEDRPQHF. The CDR3 nucleotides read TGTGCCAGCAGCTTAGGACAGGGGGAGGATCGGCCCCAGCATTTT.